The clone carrying this T cell receptor beta chain is classed as large. The sample is drawn from a study of T cell repertoires in urothelial bladder cancer. Measured with immunoSEQ multiplex PCR; TCRdb has only the in-frame clones, and not every one. Of thousands of clones listed, 60% to 80% are singletons. The source is a human donor with urothelial carcinoma. Sequencing was performed on tumor-infiltrating cells from bladder cancer.

The CDR3 here is CASSKTDSGNTIYF. The CDR3 nucleotides are TGTGCCAGCAGCAAGACTGACTCTGGAAACACCATATATTTT. V and J are TRBV7-9 and TRBJ1-3; D not resolved. V lost 5 bases, J lost 0 bases, and 8 bases lay in between. The length of the CDR3 is 14 residues. The germline CDR1 and CDR2 sequences are SEHNR and FQNEAQ (reference sequence). The full variable domain, with the rest looked up from reference TRBV7-9 and TRBJ1-3, is DTGVSQNPRHKITKRGQNVTFRCDPISEHNRLYWYRQTLGQGPEFLTYFQNEAQLEKSRLLSDRFSAERPKGSFSTLEIQRTEQGDSAMYLCASSKTDSGNTIYFGEGSWLTVV.